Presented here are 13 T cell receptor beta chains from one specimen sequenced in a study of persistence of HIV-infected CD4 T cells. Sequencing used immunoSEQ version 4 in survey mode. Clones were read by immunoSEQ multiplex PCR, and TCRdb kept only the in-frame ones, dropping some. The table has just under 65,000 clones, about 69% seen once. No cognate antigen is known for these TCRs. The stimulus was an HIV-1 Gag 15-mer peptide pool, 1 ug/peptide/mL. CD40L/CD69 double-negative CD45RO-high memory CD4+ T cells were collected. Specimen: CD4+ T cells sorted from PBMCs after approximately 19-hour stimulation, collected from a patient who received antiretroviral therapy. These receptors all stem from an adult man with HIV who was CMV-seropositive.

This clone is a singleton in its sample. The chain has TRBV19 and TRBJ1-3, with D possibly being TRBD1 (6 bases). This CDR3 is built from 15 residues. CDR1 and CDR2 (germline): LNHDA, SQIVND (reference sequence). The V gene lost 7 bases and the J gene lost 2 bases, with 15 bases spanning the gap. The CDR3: CASTVRGETGNTIYF. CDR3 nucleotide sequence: TGTGCCAGTACCGTGAGGGGGGAAACTGGAAACACCATATATTTT.

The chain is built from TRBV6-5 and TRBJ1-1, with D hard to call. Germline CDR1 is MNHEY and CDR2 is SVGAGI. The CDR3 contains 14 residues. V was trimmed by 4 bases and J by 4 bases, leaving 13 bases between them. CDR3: CASSSTLIVTEAFF. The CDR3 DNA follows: TGTGCCAGCAGTTCCACTCTCATTGTCACTGAAGCTTTCTTT.

The CDR3 sequence: CASSLGRTSVGDTQYF. The CDR3 DNA is TGTGCCAGCAGCTTAGGCCGGACTAGCGTTGGGGATACGCAGTATTTT. The chain is built from TRBV11-3 and TRBJ2-3; TRBD2 aligns across 9 bases. Germline V gene sequence: CDR1 SGHNT, CDR2 YENEEA. There are 16 residues in the CDR3. The J segment lost 6 bases and the V segment lost 1 base, leaving 8 bases of the junction unmatched. Looking up the rest from reference TRBV11-3 and TRBJ2-3 gives the full variable domain: EAGVVQSPRYKIIEKKQPVAFWCNPISGHNTLYWYLQNLGQGPELLIRYENEEAVDDSQLPKDRFSAERLKGVDSTLKIQPAELGDSAVYLCASSLGRTSVGDTQYFGPGTRLTVL.

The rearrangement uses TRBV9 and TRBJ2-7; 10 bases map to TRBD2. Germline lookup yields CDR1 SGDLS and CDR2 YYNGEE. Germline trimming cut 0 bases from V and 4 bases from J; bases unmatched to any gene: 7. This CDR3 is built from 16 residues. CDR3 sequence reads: CASSVGSGGLGYEQYF. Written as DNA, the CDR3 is TGTGCCAGCAGCGTAGGTAGCGGGGGGCTAGGTTACGAGCAGTACTTC.

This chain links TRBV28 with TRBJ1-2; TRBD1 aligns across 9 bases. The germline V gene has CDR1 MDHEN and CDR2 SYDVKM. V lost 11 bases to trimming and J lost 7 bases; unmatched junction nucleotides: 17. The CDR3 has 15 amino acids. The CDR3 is CALSPGQGVMSGYTF. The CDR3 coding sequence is TGTGCCCTTTCTCCGGGACAGGGAGTAATGAGTGGCTACACCTTC.

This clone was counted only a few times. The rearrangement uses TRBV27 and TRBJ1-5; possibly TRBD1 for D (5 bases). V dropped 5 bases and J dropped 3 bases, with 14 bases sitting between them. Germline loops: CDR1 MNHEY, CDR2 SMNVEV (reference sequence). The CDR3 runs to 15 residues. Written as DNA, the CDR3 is TGTGCCAGCAGTCGACGCCAGGGCTCCAATCAGCCCCAGCATTTT. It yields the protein CASSRRQGSNQPQHF.

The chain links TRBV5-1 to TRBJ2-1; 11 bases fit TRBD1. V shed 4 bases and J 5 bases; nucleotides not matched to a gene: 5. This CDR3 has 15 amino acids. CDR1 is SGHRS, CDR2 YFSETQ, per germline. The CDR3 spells CASSSRTGGDNEQFF. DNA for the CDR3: TGCGCCAGCAGCAGTAGGACAGGGGGCGACAATGAGCAGTTCTTC.

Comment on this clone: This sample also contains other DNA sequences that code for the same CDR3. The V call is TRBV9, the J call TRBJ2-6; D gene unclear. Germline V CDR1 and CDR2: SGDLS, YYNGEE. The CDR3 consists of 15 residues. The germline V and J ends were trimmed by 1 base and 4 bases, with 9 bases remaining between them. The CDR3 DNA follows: TGTGCCAGCAGCGTACAAGGGTCAGGGGCCAACGTCCTGACTTTC. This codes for CASSVQGSGANVLTF.

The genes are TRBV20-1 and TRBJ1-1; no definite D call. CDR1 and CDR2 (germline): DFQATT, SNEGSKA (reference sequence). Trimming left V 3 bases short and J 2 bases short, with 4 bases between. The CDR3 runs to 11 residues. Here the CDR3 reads CSARPNTEAFF. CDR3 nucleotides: TGCAGTGCTAGGCCTAACACTGAAGCTTTCTTT.

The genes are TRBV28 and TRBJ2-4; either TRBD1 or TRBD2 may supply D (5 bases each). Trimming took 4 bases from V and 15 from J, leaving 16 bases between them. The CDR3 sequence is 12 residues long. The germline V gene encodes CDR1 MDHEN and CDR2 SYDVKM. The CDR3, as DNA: TGTGCCAGCAGTTCCCTGGGACGGCAGGCGTACTTC. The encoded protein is CASSSLGRQAYF. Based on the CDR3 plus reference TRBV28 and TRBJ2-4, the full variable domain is DVKVTQSSRYLVKRTGEKVFLECVQDMDHENMFWYRQDPGLGLRLIYFSYDVKMKEKGDIPEGYSVSREKKERFSLILESASTNQTSMYLCASSSLGRQAYFGAGTRLSVL.

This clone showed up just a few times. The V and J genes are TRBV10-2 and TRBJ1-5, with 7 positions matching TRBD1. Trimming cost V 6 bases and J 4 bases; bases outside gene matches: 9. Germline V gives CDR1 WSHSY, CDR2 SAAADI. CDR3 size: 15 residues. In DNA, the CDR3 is TGCGCCAGCAGGGAGGTTGGGGACAGTAATCAGCCCCAGCATTTT. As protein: CASREVGDSNQPQHF.

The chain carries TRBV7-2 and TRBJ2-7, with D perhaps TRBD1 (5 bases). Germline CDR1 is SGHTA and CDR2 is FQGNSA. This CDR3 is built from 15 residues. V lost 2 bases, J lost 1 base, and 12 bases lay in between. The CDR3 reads CASSLRWSGSYEQYF. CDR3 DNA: TGTGCCAGCAGCTTACGCTGGTCAGGGTCCTACGAGCAGTACTTC.

The CDR3 is CASSLDLGAIGGYTF. In nucleotides, the CDR3 is TGTGCCAGCAGCTTAGACCTGGGGGCGATTGGCGGCTACACCTTC. This chain connects TRBV7-9 to TRBJ1-2, with D tentatively TRBD1 (6 bases). The CDR3 runs to 15 residues. With 1 base removed from V and 8 bases from J, the gap between germline ends came to 17 bases. Per germline, CDR1 SEHNR and CDR2 FQNEAQ (reference sequence).